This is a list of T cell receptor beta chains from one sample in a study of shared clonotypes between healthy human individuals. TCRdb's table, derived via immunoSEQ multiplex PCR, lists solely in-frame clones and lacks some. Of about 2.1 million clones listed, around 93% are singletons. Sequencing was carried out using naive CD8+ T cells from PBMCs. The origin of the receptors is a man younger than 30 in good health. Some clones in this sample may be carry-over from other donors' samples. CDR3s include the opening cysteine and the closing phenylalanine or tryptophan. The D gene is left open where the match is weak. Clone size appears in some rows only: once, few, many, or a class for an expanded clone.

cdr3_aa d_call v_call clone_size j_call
CAWMSGLSDTQYF - TRBV30 - TRBJ2-3
CASRTSGRGAGELFF TRBD2 TRBV6-6 - TRBJ2-2
CASRLDGRESVHEQYF - TRBV12-2 - TRBJ2-7
CASSSTPGGPEAFF - TRBV27 - TRBJ1-1
CASSWSPYTANEQFF - TRBV19 - TRBJ2-1
CASSSTSDHEQYF - TRBV27 once TRBJ2-7
CASSLIGSGETQYF - TRBV28 - TRBJ2-5
CTSSQGLRGGLAERGDTGELFF - TRBV1 - TRBJ2-2
CASRLRQAMNTEAFF - TRBV6-1 - TRBJ1-1
CASSLGRTGEMNTEAFF TRBD1 TRBV5-1 - TRBJ1-1
CASSPGVSGIGTDTQYF TRBD2 TRBV5-4 - TRBJ2-3
CASSQDPDETQYF - TRBV7-9 once TRBJ2-5
CASSARYSGRALPQYF TRBD2 TRBV13 - TRBJ2-3